This T cell receptor (beta chain) is from a study of T cell changes during pregnancy in multiple sclerosis (dated by TCRdb to between 2017 and 2020). Concerning the study at large: The study looked at changes in the T cell repertoire across pregnancy in women with multiple sclerosis.

Library preparation employed the immunoSEQ multiplex PCR assay. TCRdb limited this immuneACCESS table to in-frame rearrangements with V and J called. A share of clones is missing; checked studies link under half to unresolved V genes, and the rest is unexplained. Counted in this sample were some 59,000 clones; approximately 90% of them appeared once. 1% to 1.5% of the sample comes from the top ten. Regarding this clone: This clone's antigen is unknown. The record has no base qualities; no much larger clone is one base away.

The V end gives up 7 bases and the J end 14 bases, leaving 16 bases in the junction not matched to a gene. Including the terminal cysteine and phenylalanine, the CDR3 comprises 13 residues. The kept DNA is CDR3 alone, 39 bases in frame from the first base. The germline V gene (reference sequence) specifies LNHDA as CDR1 and SQIVND as CDR2. Here the sequenced sample was peripheral blood, taken in the second trimester of pregnancy. This chain is built from TRBV19 and TRBJ1-2; 7 junctional bases match TRBD1. The receptor comes from a female donor with multiple sclerosis, enrolled in a pregnancy study. The CDR3: CASKETGQPSGTF. The nucleotide sequence is given as TGTGCCAGTAAGGAGACAGGGCAGCCGTCTGGAACCTTC.